Below are 3 T cell receptor beta chains sequenced from a single sample in a study of cytomegalovirus exposure and HLA in healthy donors. Researchers ran the PCR with 60 Vbeta and 13 Jbeta primers. Profiling relied on immunoSEQ multiplex PCR, and the TCRdb table lists in-frame clones only, not all of them. The sample includes 150,000 to 180,000 clones, approximately 84% of them seen just once. Specimen: PBMCs. The receptors were sampled from a woman aged 18-29 years in good health and CMV-seronegative.

The chain links TRBV5-1 to TRBJ2-7, with a tentative D call TRBD2 (6 bases). The V and J ends lost 5 bases and 3 bases respectively, with 12 bases between them. This CDR3 has 13 amino acids. Germline CDR1 and CDR2: SGHRS and YFSETQ. CDR3: CASSRAGFYEQYF. The CDR3 DNA reads as TGCGCCAGCAGTCGAGCGGGTTTCTACGAGCAGTACTTC.

This clone was recorded at least ten times. This chain joins TRBV18 and TRBJ2-2; D ambiguous. This CDR3 contains 16 residues. The V end lost 4 bases, the J end lost 1 base, and 13 bases lay between the germline ends. From germline, CDR1 is KGHSH and CDR2 LQKENI. As DNA, the CDR3 is TGTGCCAGCTCACTCAATCACCCAGGGAACACCGGGGAGCTGTTTTTT. It yields the protein CASSLNHPGNTGELFF.

V gene TRBV28 combines with J gene TRBJ2-7; possibly TRBD1 for D (5 bases). V gave up 7 bases and J gave up 0 bases, with 19 bases separating them. Per the germline V gene, CDR1 is MDHEN and CDR2 is SYDVKM. This CDR3 is built from 16 residues. The DNA for the CDR3 is TGTGCCAGCAACCGGCCCCTGGGGCCTGGCTCCTACGAGCAGTACTTC. As protein: CASNRPLGPGSYEQYF. Using reference TRBV28 and TRBJ2-7 for the parts outside the CDR3, the full variable domain is DVKVTQSSRYLVKRTGEKVFLECVQDMDHENMFWYRQDPGLGLRLIYFSYDVKMKEKGDIPEGYSVSREKKERFSLILESASTNQTSMYLCASNRPLGPGSYEQYFGPGTRLTVT.